A selection of T cell receptor beta chains follows, all from one sample in a study of T cell responses to AZD1222 COVID-19 vaccine. The method was immunoSEQ multiplex PCR; TCRdb's version includes in-frame clones alone and lacks a portion of them. The repertoire holds tens of thousands of clones, with roughly nine tenths as singletons. The sequencing here drew on peripheral blood, taken 28 days after the second AZD1222 dose. The receptors stem from an adult who received the AZD1222 COVID-19 vaccine. Both conserved end residues are part of each CDR3. Each record gives: clone size, V gene, D gene, J gene, CDR3 protein, CDR3 DNA. A D gene is named only where the DNA matches it firmly. Size is stated for part of the rows, as once, few or many counts, or as a class when the clone is expanded.

clone size: -; V gene: TRBV7-8; D gene: -; J gene: TRBJ1-1; CDR3 protein: CASSLQGEAFF; CDR3 DNA: TGTGCCAGCAGCTTACAGGGTGAAGCTTTCTTT
clone size: -; V gene: TRBV29-1; D gene: -; J gene: TRBJ1-1; CDR3 protein: CSVDFRGLTEAFF; CDR3 DNA: TGCAGCGTTGATTTTCGGGGGTTGACTGAAGCTTTCTTT
clone size: -; V gene: TRBV11-1; D gene: -; J gene: TRBJ1-1; CDR3 protein: CASSSGQLNTEAFF; CDR3 DNA: TGTGCCAGCAGCTCAGGACAGTTGAACACTGAAGCTTTCTTT
clone size: -; V gene: TRBV7-8; D gene: -; J gene: TRBJ1-1; CDR3 protein: CASSDDRNTEAFF; CDR3 DNA: TGTGCCAGCAGCGACGACAGGAACACTGAAGCTTTCTTT
clone size: -; V gene: TRBV4-1; D gene: -; J gene: TRBJ2-5; CDR3 protein: CASSQPAYQETQYF; CDR3 DNA: TGCGCCAGCAGCCAACCTGCTTACCAAGAGACCCAGTACTTC
clone size: -; V gene: TRBV7-8; D gene: TRBD1; J gene: TRBJ1-1; CDR3 protein: CASSLALGTGTPEAFF; CDR3 DNA: TGTGCCAGCAGCTTAGCGCTTGGGACAGGGACCCCTGAAGCTTTCTTT
clone size: -; V gene: TRBV7-2; D gene: -; J gene: TRBJ1-5; CDR3 protein: CASSLSNQPQHF; CDR3 DNA: TGTGCCAGCAGCTTAAGCAATCAGCCCCAGCATTTT
clone size: -; V gene: TRBV3-1/TRBV3-2; D gene: TRBD1; J gene: TRBJ1-2; CDR3 protein: CASSHIRDRGFYGYTF; CDR3 DNA: TGTGCCAGCAGCCACATCCGGGACAGGGGGTTTTATGGCTACACCTTC
clone size: -; V gene: TRBV6-5; D gene: TRBD1; J gene: TRBJ1-1; CDR3 protein: CASTHRGRGTEAFF; CDR3 DNA: TGTGCCAGCACCCACAGGGGGCGGGGGACTGAAGCTTTCTTT
clone size: -; V gene: TRBV2; D gene: -; J gene: TRBJ2-7; CDR3 protein: CASSPLGVEQYF; CDR3 DNA: TGTGCCAGCAGTCCCCTTGGGGTGGAGCAGTACTTC
clone size: -; V gene: TRBV7-8; D gene: -; J gene: TRBJ1-2; CDR3 protein: CASSPGRLSGGYTF; CDR3 DNA: TGTGCCAGCAGTCCGGGCCGGCTTAGTGGCGGCTACACCTTC
clone size: -; V gene: TRBV18; D gene: -; J gene: TRBJ2-7; CDR3 protein: CASSPGVLPVYEQYF; CDR3 DNA: TGTGCCAGCTCACCAGGGGTTCTCCCCGTCTACGAGCAGTACTTC
clone size: -; V gene: TRBV10-1; D gene: -; J gene: TRBJ2-1; CDR3 protein: CASPIGNEQFF; CDR3 DNA: TGCGCCAGCCCCATAGGGAATGAGCAGTTCTTC
clone size: once; V gene: TRBV6-5; D gene: TRBD1; J gene: TRBJ1-5; CDR3 protein: CASSITGGVNQPQHF; CDR3 DNA: TGTGCCAGCAGTATCACAGGGGGCGTCAATCAGCCCCAGCATTTT
clone size: once; V gene: TRBV6-2/TRBV6-3; D gene: -; J gene: TRBJ1-1; CDR3 protein: CASSDPSLNTEAFF; CDR3 DNA: TGTGCCAGCAGTGACCCCTCTCTGAACACTGAAGCTTTCTTT
clone size: -; V gene: TRBV7-9; D gene: -; J gene: TRBJ1-6; CDR3 protein: CASSPRGSSYNSPLHF; CDR3 DNA: TGTGCCAGCAGCCCCAGAGGGAGCTCCTATAATTCACCCCTCCACTTT
clone size: -; V gene: TRBV10-3; D gene: -; J gene: TRBJ2-7; CDR3 protein: CAISEDNSYEQYF; CDR3 DNA: TGTGCCATCAGTGAGGACAACTCCTACGAGCAGTACTTC
clone size: -; V gene: TRBV5-8; D gene: TRBD1; J gene: TRBJ1-2; CDR3 protein: CASSHRGQGADGYTF; CDR3 DNA: TGTGCCAGCAGCCATCGCGGACAGGGGGCGGATGGCTACACCTTC
clone size: -; V gene: TRBV14; D gene: TRBD1; J gene: TRBJ1-2; CDR3 protein: CASSSQQGANYGYTF; CDR3 DNA: TGTGCCAGCAGCTCCCAACAGGGGGCGAACTATGGCTACACCTTC
clone size: -; V gene: TRBV3-1/TRBV3-2; D gene: -; J gene: TRBJ2-2; CDR3 protein: CASSPQSGVNTGELFF; CDR3 DNA: TGTGCCAGCAGCCCCCAAAGCGGTGTGAACACCGGGGAGCTGTTTTTT
clone size: few; V gene: TRBV19; D gene: -; J gene: TRBJ1-4; CDR3 protein: CASGGRATNEKLFF; CDR3 DNA: TGTGCCAGTGGGGGCCGGGCTACTAATGAAAAACTGTTTTTT
clone size: -; V gene: TRBV4-1; D gene: TRBD1; J gene: TRBJ1-6; CDR3 protein: CASSQDGGGQGNSPLHF; CDR3 DNA: TGCGCCAGCAGCCAAGATGGAGGGGGACAGGGTAATTCACCCCTCCACTTT
clone size: -; V gene: TRBV4-1; D gene: -; J gene: TRBJ2-3; CDR3 protein: CASSQGWGDRTDTQYF; CDR3 DNA: TGCGCCAGCAGCCAAGGTTGGGGGGATCGGACAGATACGCAGTATTTT
clone size: -; V gene: TRBV11-2; D gene: TRBD1; J gene: TRBJ1-1; CDR3 protein: CASVAAGTVNTEAFF; CDR3 DNA: TGTGCCAGCGTTGCGGCCGGGACAGTGAACACTGAAGCTTTCTTT
clone size: -; V gene: TRBV11-1; D gene: TRBD1; J gene: TRBJ1-2; CDR3 protein: CASSPDRGTYGYTF; CDR3 DNA: TGTGCCAGCAGCCCAGACAGGGGGACCTATGGCTACACCTTC
clone size: once; V gene: TRBV5-5; D gene: -; J gene: TRBJ2-7; CDR3 protein: CASSDRDYEQYF; CDR3 DNA: TGTGCCAGCAGCGACAGAGACTACGAGCAGTACTTC
clone size: -; V gene: TRBV4-1; D gene: -; J gene: TRBJ1-2; CDR3 protein: CASSQEGRGLRYGYTF; CDR3 DNA: TGCGCCAGCAGCCAAGAGGGGCGGGGTTTGAGGTATGGCTACACCTTC
clone size: -; V gene: TRBV2; D gene: -; J gene: TRBJ1-1; CDR3 protein: CASSDIQGYTEAFF; CDR3 DNA: TGTGCCAGCAGCGACATCCAGGGCTACACTGAAGCTTTCTTT
clone size: -; V gene: TRBV7-8; D gene: TRBD1; J gene: TRBJ1-1; CDR3 protein: CASSLDGPGGDSEAFF; CDR3 DNA: TGTGCCAGCAGCTTAGATGGGCCAGGGGGTGACTCTGAAGCTTTCTTT
clone size: -; V gene: TRBV7-8; D gene: -; J gene: TRBJ2-2; CDR3 protein: CASRTPTGHTGELFF; CDR3 DNA: TGTGCCAGCAGGACTCCGACAGGTCACACCGGGGAGCTGTTTTTT
clone size: -; V gene: TRBV12-3/TRBV12-4; D gene: -; J gene: TRBJ2-3; CDR3 protein: CASSLGRDTQYF; CDR3 DNA: TGTGCCAGCAGTTTAGGTAGGGATACGCAGTATTTT
clone size: -; V gene: TRBV15; D gene: -; J gene: TRBJ1-5; CDR3 protein: CATSRGPQPQHF; CDR3 DNA: TGTGCCACCAGCAGAGGTCCTCAGCCCCAGCATTTT
clone size: -; V gene: TRBV7-9; D gene: -; J gene: TRBJ1-3; CDR3 protein: CASSLAPADSGNTIYF; CDR3 DNA: TGTGCCAGCAGCTTAGCCCCGGCAGACTCTGGAAACACCATATATTTT
clone size: -; V gene: TRBV7-6; D gene: -; J gene: TRBJ2-3; CDR3 protein: CASSLDRLTDTQYF; CDR3 DNA: TGTGCCAGCAGCTTAGATCGGCTCACAGATACGCAGTATTTT
clone size: -; V gene: TRBV27; D gene: -; J gene: TRBJ1-1; CDR3 protein: CASSPHTVNTEAFF; CDR3 DNA: TGTGCCAGCAGTCCTCACACCGTAAACACTGAAGCTTTCTTT
clone size: -; V gene: TRBV14; D gene: TRBD1; J gene: TRBJ1-2; CDR3 protein: CASSLQGDYGYTF; CDR3 DNA: TGTGCCAGCAGCCTCCAGGGGGACTATGGCTACACCTTC
clone size: -; V gene: TRBV5-5; D gene: TRBD1; J gene: TRBJ2-2; CDR3 protein: CASSFQGATGELFF; CDR3 DNA: TGTGCCAGCAGCTTTCAGGGGGCGACCGGGGAGCTGTTTTTT
clone size: -; V gene: TRBV10-1; D gene: -; J gene: TRBJ1-5; CDR3 protein: CALVFGGHRDSNQPQHF; CDR3 DNA: TGCGCCCTAGTGTTCGGGGGTCATAGGGATAGCAATCAGCCCCAGCATTTT
clone size: -; V gene: TRBV11-2; D gene: TRBD1; J gene: TRBJ1-2; CDR3 protein: CASSVQGAYGYTF; CDR3 DNA: TGTGCCAGCAGCGTACAGGGGGCGTATGGCTACACCTTC
clone size: -; V gene: TRBV4-1; D gene: TRBD2; J gene: TRBJ2-3; CDR3 protein: CASSQDFIAGVTDTQYF; CDR3 DNA: TGCGCCAGCAGCCAAGATTTTATAGCGGGGGTCACAGATACGCAGTATTTT
clone size: -; V gene: TRBV11-2; D gene: -; J gene: TRBJ2-7; CDR3 protein: CASSSGQLSPYEQYF; CDR3 DNA: TGTGCCAGCAGCTCCGGACAGCTTAGCCCCTACGAGCAGTACTTC
clone size: once; V gene: TRBV7-9; D gene: -; J gene: TRBJ1-2; CDR3 protein: CASSPPLDQIYGYTF; CDR3 DNA: TGTGCCAGCAGCCCTCCCCTAGACCAGATCTATGGCTACACCTTC
clone size: -; V gene: TRBV2; D gene: -; J gene: TRBJ2-7; CDR3 protein: CASRDMGSYEQYF; CDR3 DNA: TGTGCCAGCCGGGACATGGGTTCCTACGAGCAGTACTTC
clone size: -; V gene: TRBV5-4; D gene: -; J gene: TRBJ1-2; CDR3 protein: CASRIAGEVYGYTF; CDR3 DNA: TGTGCCAGCAGAATCGCAGGGGAGGTCTATGGCTACACCTTC
clone size: -; V gene: TRBV6-5; D gene: -; J gene: TRBJ2-6; CDR3 protein: CASSYPGASGANVLTF; CDR3 DNA: TGTGCCAGCAGTTACCCGGGAGCCTCTGGGGCCAACGTCCTGACTTTC
clone size: -; V gene: TRBV6-5; D gene: -; J gene: TRBJ1-2; CDR3 protein: CASSYSTGGAGSGYTF; CDR3 DNA: TGTGCCAGCAGTTACTCGACCGGGGGCGCCGGAAGTGGCTACACCTTC
clone size: -; V gene: TRBV7-6; D gene: -; J gene: TRBJ1-5; CDR3 protein: CASSLRGETNQPQHF; CDR3 DNA: TGTGCCAGCAGCTTAAGGGGGGAAACTAATCAGCCCCAGCATTTT
clone size: -; V gene: TRBV6-5; D gene: -; J gene: TRBJ1-6; CDR3 protein: CASSDQYNSPLHF; CDR3 DNA: TGTGCCAGCAGCGACCAATATAATTCACCCCTCCACTTT
clone size: -; V gene: TRBV10-2; D gene: -; J gene: TRBJ1-5; CDR3 protein: CASTSTNNNQPQHF; CDR3 DNA: TGCGCCAGCACTAGTACCAATAACAATCAGCCCCAGCATTTT
clone size: few; V gene: TRBV5-6; D gene: TRBD1; J gene: TRBJ2-7; CDR3 protein: CASSLGQGLYEQYF; CDR3 DNA: TGTGCCAGCAGCTTGGGACAGGGGCTCTACGAGCAGTACTTC
clone size: -; V gene: TRBV13; D gene: -; J gene: TRBJ1-1; CDR3 protein: CASSLRGTAFF; CDR3 DNA: TGTGCCAGCAGCTTAAGGGGGACGGCTTTCTTT
clone size: -; V gene: TRBV7-9; D gene: -; J gene: TRBJ2-1; CDR3 protein: CASSLQGYEQFF; CDR3 DNA: TGTGCCAGCAGCTTGCAGGGCTATGAGCAGTTCTTC